Listed below are T cell receptor beta chains from one sample, sequenced in a study of cytomegalovirus exposure and HLA in healthy donors. Data came from immunoSEQ multiplex PCR; TCRdb stores just in-frame clones and leaves some out. The sample lists tens of thousands of clones; approximately 80% were seen once. Sequencing was performed on PBMCs. The receptor set was obtained from a man over 45 in good health and CMV-seropositive. CDR3s include the opening cysteine and the closing phenylalanine or tryptophan. A D gene is named only where the DNA matches it firmly. Rows give clone size only sometimes, using once, few, many, or a class for an expanded clone.

v_call: TRBV27; d_call: .; clone_size: once; j_call: TRBJ1-5; cdr3_nt: TGTGCCAGCAGTTCTACAGGCGCTCAGCCCCAGCATTTT; cdr3_aa: CASSSTGAQPQHF
v_call: TRBV9; d_call: .; clone_size: .; j_call: TRBJ1-1; cdr3_nt: TGTGCCAGCAGCGAACCAGGATTGAACACTGAAGCTTTCTTT; cdr3_aa: CASSEPGLNTEAFF
v_call: TRBV5-4; d_call: TRBD2; clone_size: .; j_call: TRBJ2-3; cdr3_nt: TGTGCCAGCAGCTTAAGGGCGGGAGGGTTAACAGATACGCAGTATTTT; cdr3_aa: CASSLRAGGLTDTQYF
v_call: TRBV7-6; d_call: TRBD1; clone_size: .; j_call: TRBJ2-1; cdr3_nt: TGTGCCAGCAGCCCCTGGACAGGGACAACCTACAATGAGCAGTTCTTC; cdr3_aa: CASSPWTGTTYNEQFF
v_call: TRBV6-4; d_call: TRBD2; clone_size: few; j_call: TRBJ2-3; cdr3_nt: TGTGCCAGCAGTCAAAATAGCGGGATGAGCACAGATACGCAGTATTTT; cdr3_aa: CASSQNSGMSTDTQYF
v_call: TRBV6-1; d_call: .; clone_size: .; j_call: TRBJ2-1; cdr3_nt: TGTGCCAGCAGTGACTACTACAGGACCAATGAGCAGTTCTTC; cdr3_aa: CASSDYYRTNEQFF
v_call: TRBV27; d_call: .; clone_size: .; j_call: TRBJ2-2; cdr3_nt: TGTGCCAGCAGTTTTTCGTCTGTCGGGGAGCTGTTTTTT; cdr3_aa: CASSFSSVGELFF
v_call: TRBV7-2; d_call: .; clone_size: .; j_call: TRBJ1-2; cdr3_nt: TGTGCCAGCAGCATAACTTCCCTCTATGGCTACACCTTC; cdr3_aa: CASSITSLYGYTF
v_call: TRBV5-4; d_call: TRBD1; clone_size: .; j_call: TRBJ1-2; cdr3_nt: TGTGCCAGCAGCAGTCCGGGACAGGGGGCGCTTGGTGATGGCTACACCTTC; cdr3_aa: CASSSPGQGALGDGYTF
v_call: TRBV4-1; d_call: .; clone_size: .; j_call: TRBJ2-7; cdr3_nt: TGCGCCAGCAGCCAAGGTGGGGGCTCTTCCTACGAGCAGTACTTC; cdr3_aa: CASSQGGGSSYEQYF
v_call: TRBV5-4; d_call: .; clone_size: .; j_call: TRBJ2-7; cdr3_nt: TGTGCCAGCAGCTTAGCGGGTGGGAATTTAGGCAGCGAGCAGTACTTC; cdr3_aa: CASSLAGGNLGSEQYF
v_call: TRBV30; d_call: .; clone_size: .; j_call: TRBJ1-1; cdr3_nt: TGTGCCTGGACCCACCCGGGGGGGCGTATGAACACTGAAGCTTTCTTT; cdr3_aa: CAWTHPGGRMNTEAFF
v_call: TRBV6-1; d_call: TRBD2; clone_size: .; j_call: TRBJ2-1; cdr3_nt: TGTGCCAGCAGTGAAGTGTGGACTAGCTTTTTCTTC; cdr3_aa: CASSEVWTSFFF
v_call: TRBV7-2; d_call: TRBD2; clone_size: .; j_call: TRBJ2-1; cdr3_nt: TGTGCCAGCAGCTCGTACGGGACTAGCGTTAATGAGCAGTTCTTC; cdr3_aa: CASSSYGTSVNEQFF
v_call: TRBV29-1; d_call: .; clone_size: .; j_call: TRBJ1-2; cdr3_nt: TGCAGCGTTGAAGATGCCGGCTCGGCAGGGGACGGCTACACCTTC; cdr3_aa: CSVEDAGSAGDGYTF
v_call: TRBV10-3; d_call: .; clone_size: .; j_call: TRBJ2-7; cdr3_nt: TGTGCCATCCAGGAAGCAGCCCGACCCTCCGAGCAGTACTTC; cdr3_aa: CAIQEAARPSEQYF
v_call: TRBV7-9; d_call: TRBD2; clone_size: .; j_call: TRBJ2-2; cdr3_nt: TGTGCCAGCCTCGGACTAGCGGAGAACACCGGGGAGCTGTTTTTT; cdr3_aa: CASLGLAENTGELFF
v_call: TRBV11-2; d_call: TRBD1; clone_size: .; j_call: TRBJ1-4; cdr3_nt: TGTGCCAGCAGCGTGACAGGGAGCAATGAAAAACTGTTTTTT; cdr3_aa: CASSVTGSNEKLFF
v_call: TRBV12-5; d_call: TRBD2; clone_size: .; j_call: TRBJ2-7; cdr3_nt: TGTGCTAGTGGTTCGGGACTAGCGGGGTTCGTCTCCTACGAGCAGTACTTC; cdr3_aa: CASGSGLAGFVSYEQYF
v_call: TRBV6-5; d_call: TRBD1; clone_size: .; j_call: TRBJ1-4; cdr3_nt: TGTGCCAGCAGGCAACAGGGGTATGAAAAACTGTTTTTT; cdr3_aa: CASRQQGYEKLFF
v_call: TRBV10-3; d_call: TRBD1; clone_size: .; j_call: TRBJ1-3; cdr3_nt: TGTGCCATCAGTCCGACAGGGGACAGTGCTGGAAACACCATATATTTT; cdr3_aa: CAISPTGDSAGNTIYF
v_call: TRBV7-3; d_call: .; clone_size: .; j_call: TRBJ1-1; cdr3_nt: TGTGCCAGCAGCTTACTGGGAGGGAACACTGAAGCTTTCTTT; cdr3_aa: CASSLLGGNTEAFF
v_call: TRBV6-4; d_call: TRBD1; clone_size: .; j_call: TRBJ1-1; cdr3_nt: TGTGCCAGCCCGGGGGGGGACAGGGCGAACACTGAAGCTTTCTTT; cdr3_aa: CASPGGDRANTEAFF
v_call: TRBV7-9; d_call: .; clone_size: .; j_call: TRBJ2-3; cdr3_nt: TGTTCCAGCAGCTTATACCAGGATACGCAGTATTTT; cdr3_aa: CSSSLYQDTQYF